The clone carrying this T cell receptor (beta chain) was detected once. Its antigen is as yet unknown. These data originate in a study of cytotoxic CD8 clonotypes in ibrutinib-treated CLL. Study at large: Partial response occurred in approximately 25 patients and complete response in 2; at median approximately 71 months, approximately 14 remained remitted and about 12 progressed. Study observations and caveats: Higher clonality was seen at ibrutinib response and a return toward baseline at progression.

Genomic DNA in an amount of 2 to 2.5 micrograms was extracted from cryopreserved PBMCs and used for the preparation of TCR beta libraries. From germline, CDR1 is SGHAT and CDR2 FQNNGV. The V end was cut by 3 bases, the J end by 0 bases, with 10 bases between. The CDR3 sequence is 15 residues long. Clones were read by immunoSEQ multiplex PCR, and TCRdb kept only the in-frame ones, dropping some. The sample consists of about 86,000 clones, around 84% of them appearing once. The specimen comprised PBMCs, sampled before ibrutinib treatment. The V and J genes are TRBV11-2 and TRBJ2-3, with D perhaps TRBD2 (5 bases). The TCR originated in a human donor with chronic lymphocytic leukemia. CDR3 residues: CASSLSRESTDTQYF. Here the CDR3 DNA reads TGTGCCAGCAGCTTGTCGAGGGAAAGCACAGATACGCAGTATTTT.